These 26 T cell receptor beta chains came from one sample sequenced in a study of blood T cell repertoires in COVID-19. Assay used: immunoSEQ multiplex PCR; TCRdb lists only in-frame clones, some missing. Here the sample spans 100,000 to 150,000 clones, roughly 87% being singletons. Sequenced: peripheral blood. The receptors here all came from a woman of 80 years or more with acute or convalescent COVID-19.

The V and J genes are TRBV16 and TRBJ1-6; no clear D. The germline gives CDR1 KGHSY, CDR2 FQNENV. V was trimmed by 0 bases and J by 9 bases, leaving 12 bases between them. This CDR3 is 15 amino acids long. The CDR3 DNA reads TGTGCCAGCAGCCAATCAGCGGCTTGGGGTTCACCCCTCCACTTT. The encoded protein is CASSQSAAWGSPLHF.

The gene calls are TRBV18 and TRBJ2-7, with 7 bases lining up with TRBD2. Per germline, CDR1 KGHSH and CDR2 LQKENI. The CDR3 is 14 residues long. V dropped 3 bases and J dropped 4; count of bases not matched to a gene: 6. CDR3 sequence: CASSPGGARYEQYF. In DNA form, the CDR3 reads TGTGCCAGCTCACCGGGAGGGGCGCGTTACGAGCAGTACTTC.

The CDR3 DNA follows: TGTGCTAGTGGTTTAAAGGGACAGGTCTGCAATGAGCAGTTCTTC. Its translation is CASGLKGQVCNEQFF. V usage is TRBV12-5 and J usage is TRBJ2-1; 8 bases fit TRBD1. Germline V gene lookup returns CDR1 LGHNT and CDR2 FRNRAP. V lost 3 bases and J lost 6; bases outside the gene matches: 7. The CDR3 covers 15 residues.

This clone was seen a few times. The chain links TRBV2 to TRBJ1-4, with 10 bases aligning to TRBD1. CDR3 size: 14 residues. CDR1 is SNHLY and CDR2 is FYNNEI in the germline V gene. Germline trimming cut 7 bases from V and 6 bases from J; bases unmatched to any gene: 5. The CDR3 sequence: CASTRTGGYEKLFF. CDR3 in DNA: TGTGCCAGCACCAGGACAGGGGGATATGAAAAACTGTTTTTT.

This rearrangement joins TRBV7-2 to TRBJ1-1; no definite D call. The V end was cut by 5 bases, the J end by 2 bases, with 6 bases between. There are 12 residues in the CDR3. Germline values: CDR1 SGHTA, CDR2 FQGNSA. CDR3 region: CASSHTNTEAFF. CDR3 in DNA: TGTGCCAGCAGCCACACCAACACTGAAGCTTTCTTT.

This rearrangement joins TRBV19 to TRBJ1-5; D is unclear. This CDR3 region has 12 residues. Trimming removed 1 base from V and 7 bases from J, with 5 bases in between. In germline, CDR1 is LNHDA, CDR2 SQIVND (reference sequence). CDR3 sequence reads: CASSIVRQPQHF. CDR3 sequence (DNA): TGTGCCAGTAGTATAGTGCGCCAGCCCCAGCATTTT.

V usage is TRBV6-1 and J usage is TRBJ1-6, with 7 bases aligning to TRBD1. CDR3 size: 15 residues. The V gene end was trimmed by 3 bases and the J gene end by 6 bases; junction bases not matched to a gene: 5. Germline V CDR1 and CDR2: MNHNS, SASEGT. The DNA for the CDR3 is TGTGCCAGCAGTGAGGGACAGAGAGCTAATTCACCCCTCCACTTT. Protein product: CASSEGQRANSPLHF.

The chain combines TRBV29-1 with TRBJ1-2; the D is unclear. The CDR3 extends over 11 amino acids. Trimming took off 7 bases at V and 5 bases at J, with 11 bases between the two ends. Germline-derived CDR1 and CDR2 are SQVTM and ANQGSEA. The CDR3 sequence: CSAMEGYGYTF. CDR3 sequence (DNA): TGCAGCGCTATGGAGGGTTATGGCTACACCTTC. Together with reference TRBV29-1 and TRBJ1-2, the CDR3 gives the full variable domain: SAVISQKPSRDICQRGTSLTIQCQVDSQVTMMFWYRQQPGQSLTLIATANQGSEATYESGFVIDKFPISRPNLTFSTLTVSNMSPEDSSIYLCSAMEGYGYTFGSGTRLTVV.

The chain carries TRBV19 and TRBJ1-1, with no clear D. Trimming stripped 5 bases from V and 4 bases from J, with 11 bases between. This CDR3 region has 13 residues. CDR1 and CDR2 (germline): LNHDA, SQIVND (reference sequence). CDR3 sequence (DNA): TGTGCCAGTAGTCCCTCTGAGAGCACTGAAGCTTTCTTT. Translated: CASSPSESTEAFF.

The chain combines TRBV2 with TRBJ1-2; 9 bases agree with TRBD1. J gave up 5 bases and V 7 bases, and 20 bases lay outside the gene matches. There are 18 residues in the CDR3. The germline V gene encodes CDR1 SNHLY and CDR2 FYNNEI. CDR3 loop: CASNIHRGRFRPEYGYTF. CDR3 DNA: TGTGCCAGCAACATTCACAGGGGGCGATTCCGCCCCGAATATGGCTACACCTTC.

This clone appeared a single time. The chain is built from TRBV19 and TRBJ1-1; tentatively, D is TRBD1 (5 bases). Germline V CDR1 and CDR2: LNHDA, SQIVND (reference sequence). The V end was cut by 6 bases, the J end by 1 base, with 27 bases between. The CDR3 contains 19 residues. This chain's CDR3 is CASSSLRWTVGTKNTEAFF. In DNA, the CDR3 is TGTGCCAGTAGCTCCCTAAGATGGACGGTTGGGACTAAGAACACTGAAGCTTTCTTT. Supplemented by reference TRBV19 and TRBJ1-1, the full variable domain reads DGGITQSPKYLFRKEGQNVTLSCEQNLNHDAMYWYRQDPGQGLRLIYYSQIVNDFQKGDIAEGYSVSREKKESFPLTVTSAQKNPTAFYLCASSSLRWTVGTKNTEAFFGQGTRLTVV.

The V call is TRBV15, the J call TRBJ1-3; 7 nucleotides match TRBD1. Trimming at V came to 1 base and at J to 0 bases, leaving 0 bases not matched to a gene. There are 15 residues in the CDR3. Per the germline V gene, CDR1 is LNHNV and CDR2 is YYDKDF (reference sequence). Written as DNA, the CDR3 is TGTGCCACCAGCAGAGGACAGGGCTCTGGAAACACCATATATTTT. Translating it yields CATSRGQGSGNTIYF.

Remarks on this clone: Additional DNA sequences in this sample encode the identical CDR3. This chain uses TRBV5-1 with TRBJ2-5, with 12 positions matching TRBD2. The J segment lost 3 bases and the V segment lost 2 bases, leaving 2 bases of the junction unmatched. This CDR3 has 15 amino acids. CDR1 SGHRS and CDR2 YFSETQ come from the germline V gene. CDR3 protein: CASSLRLAGEETQYF. The CDR3 coding sequence is TGCGCCAGCAGCTTAAGACTAGCGGGGGAAGAGACCCAGTACTTC. Based on the CDR3 plus reference TRBV5-1 and TRBJ2-5, the full variable domain is KAGVTQTPRYLIKTRGQQVTLSCSPISGHRSVSWYQQTPGQGLQFLFEYFSETQRNKGNFPGRFSGRQFSNSRSEMNVSTLELGDSALYLCASSLRLAGEETQYFGPGTRLLVL.

The chain combines TRBV7-3 with TRBJ2-1; TRBD2 matches 8 bases. CDR1 is SGHTA and CDR2 is FQGTGA in the germline V gene. V lost 2 bases to trimming and J lost 2 bases; unmatched junction nucleotides: 14. The CDR3 contains 19 residues. CDR3: CASSLYPPMAGGTYNEQFF. The CDR3 nucleotides read TGTGCCAGCAGCTTATACCCCCCTATGGCGGGGGGTACCTACAATGAGCAGTTCTTC.

V is TRBV2 and J is TRBJ2-2; D might be TRBD1 (5 bases). The CDR3 is 14 amino acids. V lost 6 bases and J lost 1, with 9 bases in between. Germline V gene sequence: CDR1 SNHLY, CDR2 FYNNEI. CDR3 loop: CASRTVRNTGELFF. CDR3 nucleotide sequence: TGTGCCAGCAGGACAGTTCGGAACACCGGGGAGCTGTTTTTT. Full variable domain (remainder filled in from reference TRBV2 and TRBJ2-2): EPEVTQTPSHQVTQMGQEVILRCVPISNHLYFYWYRQILGQKVEFLVSFYNNEISEKSEIFDDQFSVERPDGSNFTLKIRSTKLEDSAMYFCASRTVRNTGELFFGEGSRLTVL.

V and J are TRBV7-2 and TRBJ2-5; 8 bases match TRBD1. V shed 1 base and J 5 bases; nucleotides not matched to a gene: 3. CDR1 is SGHTA and CDR2 is FQGNSA in the germline V gene. The CDR3 is 14 amino acids. The CDR3 nucleotides read TGTGCCAGCAGCTTAGGCAGGGGGCGGGAGACCCAGTACTTC. It encodes CASSLGRGRETQYF.

The chain has TRBV6-5 and TRBJ1-5; the D gene is possibly TRBD1 (6 bases). The CDR3 is 14 residues long. V shed 8 bases and J shed 0 bases, with 11 bases lying between them. Germline V gene sequence: CDR1 MNHEY, CDR2 SVGAGI. The CDR3 here is CASEQGFSNQPQHF. In DNA, the CDR3 is TGTGCCAGCGAACAGGGCTTTAGCAATCAGCCCCAGCATTTT.

V usage is TRBV4-2 and J usage is TRBJ2-5, with TRBD1 matching over 7 bases. Germline V lookup: CDR1 LGHNA, CDR2 YNFKEQ. Germline trimming cut 0 bases from V and 1 base from J; bases unmatched to any gene: 2. The CDR3 runs to 15 residues. The CDR3 nucleotides read TGTGCCAGCAGCCAAGACCAGGGGGTCCAAGAGACCCAGTACTTC. Protein sequence: CASSQDQGVQETQYF.

The J gene is TRBJ2-1, the V gene TRBV19; 12 nucleotides line up with TRBD2. CDR1 is LNHDA, CDR2 SQIVND, per germline (reference sequence). Losses at the gene ends were 4 bases for V and 7 bases for J; bases not matched to a gene: 11. This CDR3 is built from 17 residues. In DNA form, the CDR3 reads TGTGCCAGTAGTAGTCTAAGACCGGGACTAGCGGGTAATGAGCAGTTCTTC. Its translation: CASSSLRPGLAGNEQFF.

This chain uses TRBV14 with TRBJ2-7, with D uncertain. CDR3 length equals 15 residues. Germline-derived CDR1 and CDR2 are SGHDN and FVKESK. Deletions cut 2 bases from V and 6 bases from J, with 17 bases between. CDR3 amino acids: CASSQHCTPPCEQYF. The CDR3 DNA reads TGTGCCAGCAGCCAACATTGTACACCGCCCTGCGAGCAGTACTTC.

The CDR3 loop reads CASSIQTGIALNGYTF. CDR3 bases: TGTGCCAGTAGTATTCAGACAGGGATAGCCCTAAATGGCTACACCTTC. This chain joins TRBV19 and TRBJ1-2; 7 nucleotides line up with TRBD1. The CDR3 has 16 residues. Per germline, CDR1 LNHDA and CDR2 SQIVND (reference sequence). V shed 3 bases and J 6 bases; nucleotides not matched to a gene: 13. The full variable domain, completed using reference TRBV19 and TRBJ1-2, is DGGITQSPKYLFRKEGQNVTLSCEQNLNHDAMYWYRQDPGQGLRLIYYSQIVNDFQKGDIAEGYSVSREKKESFPLTVTSAQKNPTAFYLCASSIQTGIALNGYTFGSGTRLTVV.

The chain employs TRBV5-1 and TRBJ2-3, with a possible D match to TRBD2 (6 bases). Trimming left V 0 bases short and J 5 bases short, with 10 bases between. In germline, CDR1 is SGHRS, CDR2 YFSETQ. The CDR3 has 14 residues. The chain's CDR3 is CASSLGGEGDTQYF. The CDR3 DNA follows: TGCGCCAGCAGCTTGGGCGGGGAAGGAGATACGCAGTATTTT.

This chain links TRBV7-9 with TRBJ1-3; 8 nucleotides align to TRBD1. J lost 3 bases, V lost 8 bases, and 9 bases had no gene match. The germline gives CDR1 SEHNR, CDR2 FQNEAQ (reference sequence). This CDR3 is built from 15 residues. DNA for the CDR3: TGTGCCAGCTCCGAGGACAGGGTCGTTGGAAACACCATATATTTT. It encodes CASSEDRVVGNTIYF.

This chain joins TRBV7-8 and TRBJ1-1; a possible D gene is TRBD1 (5 bases). This CDR3 has 18 residues. Trimming removed 1 base at V and 0 bases at J, with 18 bases between. CDR1 is SGHVS and CDR2 is FQNEAQ in the germline V gene. As DNA, the CDR3 is TGTGCCAGCAGCTTAGATGCAGGGCGACTTGGGTTGAACACTGAAGCTTTCTTT. It translates to CASSLDAGRLGLNTEAFF.

This CDR3 reads CASSRVIGGRFGETQYF. The CDR3 DNA follows: TGTGCCAGCAGCCGAGTAATAGGAGGCCGGTTTGGAGAGACCCAGTACTTC. The chain couples TRBV11-2 to TRBJ2-5, with D tentatively TRBD2 (5 bases). The CDR3 has 17 amino acids. The V gene lost 5 bases and the J gene lost 4 bases, with 23 bases spanning the gap. Per the germline V gene, CDR1 is SGHAT and CDR2 is FQNNGV.

V is TRBV5-1 and J is TRBJ2-1; TRBD2 might be the D (5 bases). V was trimmed by 1 base and J by 1 base, leaving 15 bases between them. Germline V CDR1 and CDR2: SGHRS, YFSETQ. This CDR3 region has 17 residues. As DNA, the CDR3 is TGCGCCAGCAGCTTGTATCCGGGAAGTCAGTCCTACAATGAGCAGTTCTTC. Its translation is CASSLYPGSQSYNEQFF.